This record covers a single T cell receptor beta chain. Its specificity is unknown. The CDR3 spans 14 residues. Trimming pared 6 bases from V and 3 bases from J, leaving 12 bases between. Germline V CDR1 and CDR2: MDHEN, SYDVKM. CD45RO-negative, CCR7-positively selected cells formed the naive CD8 fraction, excluding terminally differentiated effector memory CD45RA+ cells. This entry belongs to a study of shared clonotypes between healthy human individuals. Study-level findings and limits: How much donors shared clonotypes was expected to be affected by sequencing depth.

A 200 ng quantity of DNA, 30,000 to 35,000 T cell genomes, went into the sorted-subset replicate PCRs. Sequencing used immunoSEQ multiplex PCR; TCRdb keeps in-frame clones, though not all of them. This table has hundreds of thousands of clones, around 96% appearing once. The chain links TRBV28 to TRBJ2-1, with a tentative D call TRBD2 (5 bases). The receptor was derived from a man aged 30 to 39 in good health. The sample consisted of naive CD8+ T cells sorted from blood. This chain's CDR3 is CASSPVSGYNEQFF. CDR3 sequence (DNA): TGTGCCAGCAGCCCCGTAAGCGGCTACAATGAGCAGTTCTTC.